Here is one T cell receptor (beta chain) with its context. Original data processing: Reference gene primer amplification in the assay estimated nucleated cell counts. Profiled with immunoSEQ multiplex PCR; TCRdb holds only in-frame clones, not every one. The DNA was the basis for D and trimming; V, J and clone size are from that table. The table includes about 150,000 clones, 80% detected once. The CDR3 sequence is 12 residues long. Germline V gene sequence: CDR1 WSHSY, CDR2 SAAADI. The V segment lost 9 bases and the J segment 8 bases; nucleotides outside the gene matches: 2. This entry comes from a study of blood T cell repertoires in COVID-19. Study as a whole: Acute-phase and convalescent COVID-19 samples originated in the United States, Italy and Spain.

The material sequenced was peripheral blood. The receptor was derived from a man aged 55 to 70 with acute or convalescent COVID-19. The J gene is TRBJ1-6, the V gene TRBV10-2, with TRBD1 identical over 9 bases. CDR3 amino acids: CASRTGDSPLHF. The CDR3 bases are TGCGCCAGTCGGACAGGGGATTCACCCCTCCACTTT.